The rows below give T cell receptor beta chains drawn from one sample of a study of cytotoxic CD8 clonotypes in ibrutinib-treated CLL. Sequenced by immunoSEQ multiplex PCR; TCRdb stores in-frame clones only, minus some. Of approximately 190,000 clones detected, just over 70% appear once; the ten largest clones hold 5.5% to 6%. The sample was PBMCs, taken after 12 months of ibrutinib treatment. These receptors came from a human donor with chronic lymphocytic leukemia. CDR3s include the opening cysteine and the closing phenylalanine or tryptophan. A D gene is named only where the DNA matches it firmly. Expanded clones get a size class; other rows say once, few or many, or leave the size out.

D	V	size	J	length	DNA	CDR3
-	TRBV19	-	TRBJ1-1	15	TGTGCCAGTACCAATCAGGGACTCCTGAACACTGAAGCTTTCTTT	CASTNQGLLNTEAFF
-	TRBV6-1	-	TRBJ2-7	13	TGTGCCAGCAGTGGGACACTATACTACGAGCAGTACTTC	CASSGTLYYEQYF
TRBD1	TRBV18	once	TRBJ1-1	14	TGTGCCAGCTCACCCCGGACAGGGGGCACTGAAGCTTTCTTT	CASSPRTGGTEAFF
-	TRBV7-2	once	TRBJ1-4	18	TGTGCCAGCAGCCCCGGGGACATAGGCCCCCCAACTAATGAAAAACTGTTTTTT	CASSPGDIGPPTNEKLFF
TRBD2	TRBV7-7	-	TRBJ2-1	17	TGTGCTAGCAGCTTACCGGCAGGACTAGCGGGAGGGGCCGAGCAGTTCTTC	CASSLPAGLAGGAEQFF
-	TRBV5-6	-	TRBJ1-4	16	TGTGCCAGCAGCTTAGGTGACTCGTACGCTAATGAAAAACTGTTTTTT	CASSLGDSYANEKLFF
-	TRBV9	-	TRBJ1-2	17	TGTGCCAGCAGCCCCCACCTACCGGGGGGCTCGAGGTATGGCTACACCTTC	CASSPHLPGGSRYGYTF
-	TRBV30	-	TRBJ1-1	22	TGTGCCTGGCGTAGGAACCCGCTCCTGACCCGGGAATATAGTAGGGGGGCGAGTGAAGCTTTCTTT	CAWRRNPLLTREYSRGASEAFF
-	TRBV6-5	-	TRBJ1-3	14	TGTGCCAGCAGTGGACGAGGGGCTGGAAACACCATATATTTT	CASSGRGAGNTIYF
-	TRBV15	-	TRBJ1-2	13	TGTGCCACCAGCCGGGTCCTAAACGATGGCTACACCTTC	CATSRVLNDGYTF
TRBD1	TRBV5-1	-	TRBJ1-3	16	TGCGCCAGCAGCTTAGGACAGGCGACCTCTGGAAACACCATATATTTT	CASSLGQATSGNTIYF
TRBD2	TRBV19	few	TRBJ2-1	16	TGTGCCAGTAGTAGTGGGCGGATAGCGGGAGCGGATGAGCAGTTCTTC	CASSSGRIAGADEQFF
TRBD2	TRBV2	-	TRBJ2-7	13	TGTGCCAGCAGGATAGCGGGAGTCTACGAGCAGTACTTC	CASRIAGVYEQYF
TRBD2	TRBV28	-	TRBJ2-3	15	TGTGCCAGCAGTTCGACTAGCGGGAGCACAGATACGCAGTATTTT	CASSSTSGSTDTQYF
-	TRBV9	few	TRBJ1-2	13	TGTGCCAGCAGCCCTGGGAGTAGCTATGGCTACACCTTC	CASSPGSSYGYTF
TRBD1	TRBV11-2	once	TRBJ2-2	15	TGTGCCAGCAGCTGGACAGGGGTAAACACCGGGGAGCTGTTTTTT	CASSWTGVNTGELFF
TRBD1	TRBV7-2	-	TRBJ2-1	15	TGTGCCAGCAGCTCGCCGGACAGGGAGACCAATGAGCAGTTCTTC	CASSSPDRETNEQFF
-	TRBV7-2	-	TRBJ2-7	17	TGTGCCAGCAGCCCAAAATTTCGACAGGAGACATACTACGAGCAGTACTTC	CASSPKFRQETYYEQYF
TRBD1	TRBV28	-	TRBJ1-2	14	TGTGCCAGCAGTGAACAGGGGGCGATAGATGGCTACACCTTC	CASSEQGAIDGYTF
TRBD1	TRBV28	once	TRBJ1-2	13	TGTGCCACCCCAGGGGGGGGAGTAGATGGCTACACCTTC	CATPGGGVDGYTF
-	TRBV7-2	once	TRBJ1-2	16	TGTGCCAGCAGCGCGTCCGGGACAAGAACGGTCTATGGCTACACCTTC	CASSASGTRTVYGYTF
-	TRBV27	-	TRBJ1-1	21	TGTGCCAGCAGTTTGCCTCCCCCGGAACAGGGACGAAACGGCCTAGACACTGAAGCTTTCTTT	CASSLPPPEQGRNGLDTEAFF
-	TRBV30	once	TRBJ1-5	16	TGTGCCTGGACCCAGAAGGGGAGTTATGGCAATCAGCCCCAGCATTTT	CAWTQKGSYGNQPQHF
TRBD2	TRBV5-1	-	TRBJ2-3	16	TGCGCCAGCAGCCCCCATGGGGCGGGGGTGACTAATACGCAGTATTTT	CASSPHGAGVTNTQYF
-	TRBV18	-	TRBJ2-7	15	TGTGCCAGCTCCCTTAACCCTACAGGGATCTACGAGCAGTACTTC	CASSLNPTGIYEQYF
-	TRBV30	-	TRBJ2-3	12	TGTGCCTGGAGTCGTCAGGGAGATACGCAGTATTTT	CAWSRQGDTQYF
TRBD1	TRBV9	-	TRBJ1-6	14	TGTGCCAGCAGCTCGGGACAGCAGAATTCACCCCTCCACTTT	CASSSGQQNSPLHF
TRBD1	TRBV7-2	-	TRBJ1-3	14	TGTGCCAGCAGCTTCTCAGGGGGTTCGGACACCATATATTTT	CASSFSGGSDTIYF
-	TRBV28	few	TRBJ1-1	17	TGTGCCAGCAGTCCCGCTCGACCCGGCTTAGGGGACACTGAAGCTTTCTTT	CASSPARPGLGDTEAFF
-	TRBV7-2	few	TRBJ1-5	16	TGTGCCAGCAGCTCCCAACCCGGGGTGGGGGGCAAGCCCCAGCATTTT	CASSSQPGVGGKPQHF
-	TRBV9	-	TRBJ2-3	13	TGTGCCAGCAGCGAGGACTTCACAGATACGCAGTATTTT	CASSEDFTDTQYF
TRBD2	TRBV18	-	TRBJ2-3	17	TGTGCCAGCTCATCGCCCTCCGGGACTAGCGGGAGTGTTACGCAGTATTTT	CASSSPSGTSGSVTQYF
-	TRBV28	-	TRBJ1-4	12	TGTGCCAGCAGCCCCCGTCTCGAAAAACTGTTTTTT	CASSPRLEKLFF
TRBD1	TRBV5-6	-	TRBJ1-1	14	TGTGCCAGCAGCATGGACAGGATAAACACTGAAGCTTTCTTT	CASSMDRINTEAFF
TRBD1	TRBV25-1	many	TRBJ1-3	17	TGTGCCAGCAGTGAATATCAGGGGGTTCTCTCTGGAAACACCATATATTTT	CASSEYQGVLSGNTIYF
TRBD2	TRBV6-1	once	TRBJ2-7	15	TGTGCCAGCAGTGACCAGGGTAGCGGGAGAACCGAGCAGTACTTC	CASSDQGSGRTEQYF
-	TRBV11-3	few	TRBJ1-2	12	-	CASSFGEGSIAF
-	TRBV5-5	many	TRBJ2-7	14	TGTGCCAGCAGCTTAGAGTGGGCAGGGCACGAGCAGTACTTC	CASSLEWAGHEQYF
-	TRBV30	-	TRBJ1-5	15	TGTGCCTGGAGTAGGCAGGGACACAGCAATCAGCCCCAGCATTTT	CAWSRQGHSNQPQHF
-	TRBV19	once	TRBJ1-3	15	TGTGCCAGTAGCCCGGGACCGATATCTGGAAACACCATATATTTT	CASSPGPISGNTIYF
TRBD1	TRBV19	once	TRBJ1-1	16	TGTGCCAGTAGTATAGTAGGACGGACAGGGCGAACTGAAGCTTTCTTT	CASSIVGRTGRTEAFF
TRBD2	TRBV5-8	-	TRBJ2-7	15	TGTGCCAGCAGCTCTTACGCGCAGCGGGGTAACGAGCAGTACTTC	CASSSYAQRGNEQYF